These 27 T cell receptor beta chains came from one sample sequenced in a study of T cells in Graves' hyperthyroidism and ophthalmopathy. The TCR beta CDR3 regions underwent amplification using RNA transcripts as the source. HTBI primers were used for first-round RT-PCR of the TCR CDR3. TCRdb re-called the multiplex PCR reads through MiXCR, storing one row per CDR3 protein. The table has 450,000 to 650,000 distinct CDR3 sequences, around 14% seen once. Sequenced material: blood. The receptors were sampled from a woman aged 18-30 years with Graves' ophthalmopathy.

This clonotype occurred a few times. CDR3 residues: CASSQAPGWDEQFF. For the CDR3, the DNA is TGTGCCAGCAGCCAAGCGCCAGGTTGGGATGAGCAGTTCTTC. This rearrangement joins TRBV14 to TRBJ2-1, with unresolved D. The CDR3 is made up of 14 amino acids. V was cut by 1 base and J by 8 bases, with 12 bases left in between. Germline V gene data show CDR1 as SGHDN and CDR2 as FVKESK.

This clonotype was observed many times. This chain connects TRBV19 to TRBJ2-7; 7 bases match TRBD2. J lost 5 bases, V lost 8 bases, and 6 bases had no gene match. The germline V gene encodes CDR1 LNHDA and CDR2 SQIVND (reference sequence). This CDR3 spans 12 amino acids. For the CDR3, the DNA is TGTGCCAGTGGGGATCGGGGGGACGAGCAGTACTTC. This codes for CASGDRGDEQYF.

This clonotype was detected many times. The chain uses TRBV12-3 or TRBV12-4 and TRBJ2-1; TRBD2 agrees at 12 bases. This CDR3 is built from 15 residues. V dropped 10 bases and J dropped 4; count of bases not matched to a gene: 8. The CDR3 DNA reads TGTGCCATTACTGGGGGACTAGCGGGTTACAATGAGCAGTTCTTC. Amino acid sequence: CAITGGLAGYNEQFF.

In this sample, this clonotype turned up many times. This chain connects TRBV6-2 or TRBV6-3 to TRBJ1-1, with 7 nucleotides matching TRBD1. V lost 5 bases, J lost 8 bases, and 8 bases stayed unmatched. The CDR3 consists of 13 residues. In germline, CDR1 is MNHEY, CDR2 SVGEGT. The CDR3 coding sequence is TGTGCCAGCAGTAAGGGACAGTTTCTCGAAGCTTTCTTT. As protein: CASSKGQFLEAFF.

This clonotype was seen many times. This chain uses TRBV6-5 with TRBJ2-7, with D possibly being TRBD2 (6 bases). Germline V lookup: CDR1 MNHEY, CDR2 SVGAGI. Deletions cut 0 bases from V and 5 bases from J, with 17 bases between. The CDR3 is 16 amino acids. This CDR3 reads CASSYSSRGVNHEQYF. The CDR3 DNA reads TGTGCCAGCAGTTACTCGTCGCGGGGAGTGAACCACGAGCAGTACTTC.

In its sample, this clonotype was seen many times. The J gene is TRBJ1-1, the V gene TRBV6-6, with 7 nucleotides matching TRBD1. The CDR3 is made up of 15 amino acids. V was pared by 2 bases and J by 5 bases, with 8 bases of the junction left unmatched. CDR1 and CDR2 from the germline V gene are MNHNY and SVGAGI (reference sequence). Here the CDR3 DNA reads TGTGCCAGCAGTTACGTGTGGCAGGGGGGTACTGAAGCTTTCTTT. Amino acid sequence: CASSYVWQGGTEAFF.

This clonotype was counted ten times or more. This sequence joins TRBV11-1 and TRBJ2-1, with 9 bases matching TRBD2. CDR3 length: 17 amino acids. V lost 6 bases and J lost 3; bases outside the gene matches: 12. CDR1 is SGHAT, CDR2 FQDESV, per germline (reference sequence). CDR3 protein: CASSPPAWTSVYNEQFF. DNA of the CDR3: TGTGCCAGCAGTCCACCGGCATGGACTAGCGTCTACAATGAGCAGTTCTTC.

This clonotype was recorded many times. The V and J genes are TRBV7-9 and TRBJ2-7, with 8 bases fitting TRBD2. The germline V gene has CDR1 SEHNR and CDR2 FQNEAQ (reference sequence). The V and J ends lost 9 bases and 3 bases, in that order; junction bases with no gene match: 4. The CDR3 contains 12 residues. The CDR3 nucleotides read TGTGCCAGTGGGACTAGAAACTACGAGCAGTACTTC. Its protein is CASGTRNYEQYF.

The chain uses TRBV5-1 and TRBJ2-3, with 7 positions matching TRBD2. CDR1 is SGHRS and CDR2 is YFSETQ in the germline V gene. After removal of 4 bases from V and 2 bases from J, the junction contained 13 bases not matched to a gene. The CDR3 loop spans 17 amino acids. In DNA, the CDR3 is TGCGCCAGCAGCGTAGGGGTGGCTAGCGGTTTCACAGATACGCAGTATTTT. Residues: CASSVGVASGFTDTQYF.

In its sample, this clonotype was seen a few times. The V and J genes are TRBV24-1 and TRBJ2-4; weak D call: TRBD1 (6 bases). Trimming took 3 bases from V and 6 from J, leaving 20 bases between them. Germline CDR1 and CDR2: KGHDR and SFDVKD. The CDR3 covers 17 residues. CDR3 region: CATSDLRQALKGNIQYF. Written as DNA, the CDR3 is TGTGCCACCAGTGATCTCCGACAGGCTCTAAAGGGAAACATTCAGTACTTC.

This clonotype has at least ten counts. The CDR3 is CASAYGTDTHTDTQYF. In nucleotides, the CDR3 is TGTGCCAGCGCGTACGGAACAGACACACACACAGATACGCAGTATTTT. J is TRBJ2-3 and V is TRBV7-8, with D unclear. V was shortened by 8 bases and J by 2 bases, with 20 bases between the two germline ends. The CDR3 has 16 residues. CDR1 and CDR2 from the germline V gene are SGHVS and FQNEAQ.

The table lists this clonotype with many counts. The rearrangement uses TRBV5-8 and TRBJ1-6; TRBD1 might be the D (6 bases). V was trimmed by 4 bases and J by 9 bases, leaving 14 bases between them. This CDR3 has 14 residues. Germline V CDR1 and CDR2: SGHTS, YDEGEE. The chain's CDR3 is CASSVQGIGSPLHF. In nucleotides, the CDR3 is TGTGCCAGCAGCGTACAGGGTATCGGTTCACCCCTCCACTTT. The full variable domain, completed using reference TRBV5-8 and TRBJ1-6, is EAGVTQSPTHLIKTRGQQATLRCSPISGHTSVYWYQQALGLGLQFLLWYDEGEERNRGNFPPRFSGRQFPNYSSELNVNALELEDSALYLCASSVQGIGSPLHFGNGTRLTVT.

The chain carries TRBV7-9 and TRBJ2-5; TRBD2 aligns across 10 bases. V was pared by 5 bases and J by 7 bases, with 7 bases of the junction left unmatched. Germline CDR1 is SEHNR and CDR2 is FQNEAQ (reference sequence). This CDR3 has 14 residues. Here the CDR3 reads CASSPTSGVGTQYF. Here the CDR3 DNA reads TGTGCCAGCAGCCCAACTAGCGGGGTAGGGACCCAGTACTTC.

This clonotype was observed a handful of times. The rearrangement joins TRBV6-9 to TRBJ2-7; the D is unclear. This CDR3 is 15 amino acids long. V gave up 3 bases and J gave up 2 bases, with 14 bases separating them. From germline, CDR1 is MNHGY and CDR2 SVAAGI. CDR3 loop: CASSYRRLSPYEQYF. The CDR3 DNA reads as TGTGCCAGCAGTTACCGGCGCCTTTCGCCCTACGAGCAGTACTTC.

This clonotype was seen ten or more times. CDR3 sequence (DNA): TGTGCCAGCACATGCTCAAAAACACGAAAGTATGGCTACACCTTC. This codes for CASTCSKTRKYGYTF. This chain uses TRBV28 with TRBJ1-2; D not certain. Per germline, CDR1 MDHEN and CDR2 SYDVKM. The V end lost 7 bases, the J end lost 5 bases, and 20 bases lay between the germline ends. The CDR3 is 15 amino acids.

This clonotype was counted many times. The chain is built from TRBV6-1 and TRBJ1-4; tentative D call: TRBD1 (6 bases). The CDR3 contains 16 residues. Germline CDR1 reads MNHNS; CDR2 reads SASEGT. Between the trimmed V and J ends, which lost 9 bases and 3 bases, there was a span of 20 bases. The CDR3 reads CASNPGGGRPNEKLFF. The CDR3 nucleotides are TGTGCCAGTAATCCCGGCGGGGGGCGCCCTAATGAAAAACTGTTTTTT.

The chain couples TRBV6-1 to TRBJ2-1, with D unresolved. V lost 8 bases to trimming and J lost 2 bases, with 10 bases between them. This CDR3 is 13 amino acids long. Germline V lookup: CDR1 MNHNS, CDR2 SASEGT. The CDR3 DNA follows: TGTGCCAGCGAGGAATATGCCTACAATGAGCAGTTCTTC. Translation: CASEEYAYNEQFF.

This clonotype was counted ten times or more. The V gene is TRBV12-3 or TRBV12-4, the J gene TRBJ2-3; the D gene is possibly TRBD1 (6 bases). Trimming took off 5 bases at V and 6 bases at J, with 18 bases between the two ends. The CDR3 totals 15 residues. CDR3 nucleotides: TGTGCCAGCAGTCGCCGACAGGCCTCGGGGGATACGCAGTATTTT. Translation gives CASSRRQASGDTQYF.

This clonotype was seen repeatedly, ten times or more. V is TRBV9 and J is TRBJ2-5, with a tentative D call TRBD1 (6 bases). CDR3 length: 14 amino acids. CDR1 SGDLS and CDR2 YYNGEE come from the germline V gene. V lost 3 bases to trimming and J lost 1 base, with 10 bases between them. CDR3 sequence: CASSEGDTQETQYF. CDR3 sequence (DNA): TGTGCCAGCAGCGAAGGGGACACCCAAGAGACCCAGTACTTC.

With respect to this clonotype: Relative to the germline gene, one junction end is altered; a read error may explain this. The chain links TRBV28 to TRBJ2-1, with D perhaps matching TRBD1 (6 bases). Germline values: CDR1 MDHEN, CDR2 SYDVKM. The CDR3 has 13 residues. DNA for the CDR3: TGTGCCGGCAGTTTGTCAGGGGTGGATGAGCAGTTCTTC. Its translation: CAGSLSGVDEQFF.

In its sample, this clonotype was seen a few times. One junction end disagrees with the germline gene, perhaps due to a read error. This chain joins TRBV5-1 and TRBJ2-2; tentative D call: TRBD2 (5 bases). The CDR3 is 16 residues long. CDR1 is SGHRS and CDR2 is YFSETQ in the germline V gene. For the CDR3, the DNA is TGCGCCAGCAGCTTGGCCGGCGGCCGGAACACCGGGGAGCTGCTTTTT. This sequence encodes CASSLAGGRNTGELLF. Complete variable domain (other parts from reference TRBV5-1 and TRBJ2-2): KAGVTQTPRYLIKTRGQQVTLSCSPISGHRSVSWYQQTPGQGLQFLFEYFSETQRNKGNFPGRFSGRQFSNSRSEMNVSTLELGDSALYLCASSLAGGRNTGELLFGEGSRLTVL.

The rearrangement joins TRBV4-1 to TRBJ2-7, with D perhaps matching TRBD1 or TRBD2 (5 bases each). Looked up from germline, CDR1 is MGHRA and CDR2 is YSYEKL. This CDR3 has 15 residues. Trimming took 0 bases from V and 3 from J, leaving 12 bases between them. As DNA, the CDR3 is TGCGCCAGCAGCCAAGACACCGGGACCCACTACGAGCAGTACTTC. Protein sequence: CASSQDTGTHYEQYF.

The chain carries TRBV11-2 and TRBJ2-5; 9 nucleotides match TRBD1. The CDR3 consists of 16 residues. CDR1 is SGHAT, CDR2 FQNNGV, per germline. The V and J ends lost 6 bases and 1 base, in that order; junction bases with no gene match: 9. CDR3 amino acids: CASRAGTGRGQETQYF. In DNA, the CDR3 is TGTGCCAGCAGGGCCGGGACAGGGAGGGGCCAAGAGACCCAGTACTTC.

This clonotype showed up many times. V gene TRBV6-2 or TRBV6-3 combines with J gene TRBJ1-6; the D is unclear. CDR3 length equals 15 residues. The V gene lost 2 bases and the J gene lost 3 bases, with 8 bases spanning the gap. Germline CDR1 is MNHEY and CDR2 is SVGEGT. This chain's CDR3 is CASSYRDLYNSPLHF. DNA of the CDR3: TGTGCCAGCAGTTACCGGGATCTCTATAATTCACCCCTCCACTTT.

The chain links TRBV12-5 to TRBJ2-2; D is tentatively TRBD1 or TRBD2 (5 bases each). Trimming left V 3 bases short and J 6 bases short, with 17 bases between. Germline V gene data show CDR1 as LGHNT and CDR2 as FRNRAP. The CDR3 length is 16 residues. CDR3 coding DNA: TGTGCTAGTGGTTTTCTGGTGGAGAGGGACCCCGGGGAGCTGTTTTTT. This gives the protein CASGFLVERDPGELFF. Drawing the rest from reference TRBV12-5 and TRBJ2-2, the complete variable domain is DARVTQTPRHKVTEMGQEVTMRCQPILGHNTVFWYRQTMMQGLELLAYFRNRAPLDDSGMPKDRFSAEMPDATLATLKIQPSEPRDSAVYFCASGFLVERDPGELFFGEGSRLTVL.

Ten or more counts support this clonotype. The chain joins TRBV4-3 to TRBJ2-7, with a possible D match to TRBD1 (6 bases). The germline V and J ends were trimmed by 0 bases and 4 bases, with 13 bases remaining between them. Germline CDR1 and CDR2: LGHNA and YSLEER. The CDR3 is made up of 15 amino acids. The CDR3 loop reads CASSQELGARYEQYF. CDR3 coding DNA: TGCGCCAGCAGCCAAGAACTGGGGGCGCGGTACGAGCAGTACTTC.

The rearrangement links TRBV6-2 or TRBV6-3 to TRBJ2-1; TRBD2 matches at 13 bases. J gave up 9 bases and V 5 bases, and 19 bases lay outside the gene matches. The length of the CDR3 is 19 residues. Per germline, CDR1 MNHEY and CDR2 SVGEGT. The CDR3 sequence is CASSPGLAGVGGTVGEQFF. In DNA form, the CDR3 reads TGTGCCAGCAGTCCTGGACTAGCGGGAGTAGGGGGGACGGTAGGTGAGCAGTTCTTC.